What follows is one TCR beta chain and its context. Assay: immunoSEQ multiplex PCR; the TCRdb copy retains only in-frame clones and omits some. The table records approximately 100,000 clones, approximately 94% of them present only once. The record originates from a study of T cell changes during pregnancy in multiple sclerosis. CDR1 is MNHEY, CDR2 SMNVEV, per germline (reference sequence). The V end was cut by 6 bases, the J end by 3 bases, with 14 bases between. This CDR3 has 14 amino acids. This sample comprised peripheral blood, obtained before pregnancy. The receptor was derived from a female donor with multiple sclerosis, enrolled in a pregnancy study. The chain recombines TRBV27 with TRBJ1-1; no firm D call. The CDR3 DNA reads TGTGCCAGCAGCTTTACCCTACCTTACACTGAAGCTTTCTTT. It specifies CASSFTLPYTEAFF.